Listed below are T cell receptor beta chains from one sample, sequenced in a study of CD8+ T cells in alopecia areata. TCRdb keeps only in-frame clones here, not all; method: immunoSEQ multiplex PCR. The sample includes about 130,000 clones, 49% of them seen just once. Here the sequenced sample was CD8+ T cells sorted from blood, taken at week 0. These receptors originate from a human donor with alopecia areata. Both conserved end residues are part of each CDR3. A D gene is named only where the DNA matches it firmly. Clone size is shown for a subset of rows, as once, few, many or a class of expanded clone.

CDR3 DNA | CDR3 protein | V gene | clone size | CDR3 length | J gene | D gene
TGTGCCAGCAAGAACCAGAACACTGAAGCTTTCTTT | CASKNQNTEAFF | TRBV6-6 | NA | 12 | TRBJ1-1 | NA
TGCGCCACCTACCGGGCGACCGGGGAGCTGTTTTTT | CATYRATGELFF | TRBV5-1 | NA | 12 | TRBJ2-2 | NA
TGCGCCAGCAGTCACGGGCGGGGGACGGTCAAGTACCAAGAGACCCAGTACTTC | CASSHGRGTVKYQETQYF | TRBV23-1 | few | 18 | TRBJ2-5 | TRBD2
TGCAGCGTTGAAGCTGCGGTAGCGGGGTGGAAAGATACGCAGTATTTT | CSVEAAVAGWKDTQYF | TRBV29-1 | few | 16 | TRBJ2-3 | TRBD2
TGCGCCAGCAGCCAAGTCTTACTAGCGGGAGTCACCGGGGAGCTGTTTTTT | CASSQVLLAGVTGELFF | TRBV4-1 | NA | 17 | TRBJ2-2 | TRBD2
TGTGCCAGCAGCCCCGGACAGGGCTACGAGCAGTACTTC | CASSPGQGYEQYF | TRBV7-9 | NA | 13 | TRBJ2-7 | TRBD1
TGTGCCAGTAGTCCGCGAACAGGGGGCAGGGGTCAGCCCCAGCATTTT | CASSPRTGGRGQPQHF | TRBV19 | few | 16 | TRBJ1-5 | TRBD1
TGTGCCAGCAGCCCAGGGGACACTGAAGCTTTCTTT | CASSPGDTEAFF | TRBV11-1 | NA | 12 | TRBJ1-1 | NA
TGTGCCAGCAGCCCTAGGAACACGCCGGGAGAGCAGTTCTTC | CASSPRNTPGEQFF | TRBV9 | NA | 14 | TRBJ2-1 | NA
TGTGCCTGGGCCGGGACAGCGATCTATGGCTACACCTTC | CAWAGTAIYGYTF | TRBV30 | few | 13 | TRBJ1-2 | TRBD1
TGCAGCGTTGAAGATTGGGCGGGGGGGAAGTACAATGAGCAGTTCTTC | CSVEDWAGGKYNEQFF | TRBV29-1 | NA | 16 | TRBJ2-1 | TRBD2
TGTGCCAGCAGCGTCACAACAGGGTACACCGGGGAGCTGTTTTTT | CASSVTTGYTGELFF | TRBV14 | few | 15 | TRBJ2-2 | NA
TGCAGCGTTGGGACAGGGGTAGACGAAAAACTGTTTTTT | CSVGTGVDEKLFF | TRBV29-1 | NA | 13 | TRBJ1-4 | TRBD1
TGCACCATCTGGGGGGGAACCTACAATGAGCAGTTCTTC | CTIWGGTYNEQFF | TRBV29-1 | few | 13 | TRBJ2-1 | TRBD2